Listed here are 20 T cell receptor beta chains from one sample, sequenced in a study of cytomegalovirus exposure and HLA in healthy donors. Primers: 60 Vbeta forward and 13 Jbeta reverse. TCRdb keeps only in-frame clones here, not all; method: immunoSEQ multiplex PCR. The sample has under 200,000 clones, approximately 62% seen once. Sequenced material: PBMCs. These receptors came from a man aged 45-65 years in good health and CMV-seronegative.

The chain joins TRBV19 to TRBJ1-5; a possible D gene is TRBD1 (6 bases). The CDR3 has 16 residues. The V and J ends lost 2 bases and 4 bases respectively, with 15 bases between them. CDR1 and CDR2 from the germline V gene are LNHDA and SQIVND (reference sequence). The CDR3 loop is CASSIKGRGWNQPQHF. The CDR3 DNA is TGTGCCAGTAGTATAAAGGGCAGGGGTTGGAATCAGCCCCAGCATTTT.

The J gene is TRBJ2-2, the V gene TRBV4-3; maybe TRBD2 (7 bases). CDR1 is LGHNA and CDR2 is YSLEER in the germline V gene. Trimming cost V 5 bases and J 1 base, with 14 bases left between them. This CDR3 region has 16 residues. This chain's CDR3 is CASSGRGAMNTGELFF. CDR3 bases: TGCGCCAGCAGCGGGAGGGGGGCAATGAACACCGGGGAGCTGTTTTTT.

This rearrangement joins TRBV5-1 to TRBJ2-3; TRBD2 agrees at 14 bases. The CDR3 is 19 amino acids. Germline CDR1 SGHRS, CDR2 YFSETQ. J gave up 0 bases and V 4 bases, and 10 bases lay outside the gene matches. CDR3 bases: TGCGCCAGCAGCCTTTCGACTAGCGGGGGGGGCGGGAGCACAGATACGCAGTATTTT. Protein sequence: CASSLSTSGGGGSTDTQYF.

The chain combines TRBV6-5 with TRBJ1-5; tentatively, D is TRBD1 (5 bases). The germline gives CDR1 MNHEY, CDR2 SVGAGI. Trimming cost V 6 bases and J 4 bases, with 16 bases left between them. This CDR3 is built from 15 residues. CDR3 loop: CASSPPGARNQPQHF. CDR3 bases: TGTGCCAGCAGCCCCCCTGGGGCCAGGAATCAGCCCCAGCATTTT.

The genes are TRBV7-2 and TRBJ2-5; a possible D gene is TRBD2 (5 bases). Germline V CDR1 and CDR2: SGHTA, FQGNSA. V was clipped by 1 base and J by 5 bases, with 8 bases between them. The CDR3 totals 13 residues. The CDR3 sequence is CASSLERSETQYF. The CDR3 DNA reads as TGTGCCAGCAGCTTAGAGCGGTCGGAGACCCAGTACTTC.

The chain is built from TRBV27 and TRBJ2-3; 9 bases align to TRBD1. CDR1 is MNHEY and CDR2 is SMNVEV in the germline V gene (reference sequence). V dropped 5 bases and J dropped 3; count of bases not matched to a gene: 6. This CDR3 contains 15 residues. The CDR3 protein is CASSARTGETDTQYF. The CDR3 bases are TGTGCCAGCAGTGCACGGACAGGGGAGACAGATACGCAGTATTTT.

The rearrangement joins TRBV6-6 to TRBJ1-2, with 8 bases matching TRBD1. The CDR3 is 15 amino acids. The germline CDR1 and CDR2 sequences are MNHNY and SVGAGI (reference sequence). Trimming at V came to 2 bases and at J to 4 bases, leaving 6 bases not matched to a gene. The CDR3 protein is CASSYSPDRAYGYTF. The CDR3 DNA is TGTGCCAGCAGTTACAGCCCGGACAGGGCCTATGGCTACACCTTC.

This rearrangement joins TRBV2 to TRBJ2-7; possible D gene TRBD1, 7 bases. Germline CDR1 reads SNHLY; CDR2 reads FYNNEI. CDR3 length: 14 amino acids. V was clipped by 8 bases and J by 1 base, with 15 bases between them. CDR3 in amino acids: CASPGQGGSYEQYF. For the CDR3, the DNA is TGTGCCAGCCCAGGGCAGGGGGGTTCCTACGAGCAGTACTTC. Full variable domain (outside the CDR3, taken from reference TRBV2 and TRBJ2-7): EPEVTQTPSHQVTQMGQEVILRCVPISNHLYFYWYRQILGQKVEFLVSFYNNEISEKSEIFDDQFSVERPDGSNFTLKIRSTKLEDSAMYFCASPGQGGSYEQYFGPGTRLTVT.

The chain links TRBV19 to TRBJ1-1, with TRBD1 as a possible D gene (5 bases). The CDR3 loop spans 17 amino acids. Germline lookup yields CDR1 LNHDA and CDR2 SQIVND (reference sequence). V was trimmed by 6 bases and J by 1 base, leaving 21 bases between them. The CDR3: CASSLRSSQGPNTEAFF. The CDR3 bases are TGTGCCAGTAGCCTAAGGAGTTCCCAGGGTCCGAACACTGAAGCTTTCTTT.

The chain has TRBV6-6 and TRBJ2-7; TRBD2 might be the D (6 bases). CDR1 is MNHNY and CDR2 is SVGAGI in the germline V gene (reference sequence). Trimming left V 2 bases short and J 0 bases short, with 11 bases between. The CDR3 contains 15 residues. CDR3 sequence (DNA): TGTGCCAGCAGTTACCGGGCGGAGGGCTCCTACGAGCAGTACTTC. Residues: CASSYRAEGSYEQYF.

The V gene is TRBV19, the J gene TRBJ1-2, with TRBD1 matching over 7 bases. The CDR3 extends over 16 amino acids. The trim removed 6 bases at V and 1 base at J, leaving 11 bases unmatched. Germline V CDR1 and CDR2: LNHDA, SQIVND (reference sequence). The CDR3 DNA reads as TGTGCCAGTAGCATTGCCCCGGGACAGAATAACTATGGCTACACCTTC. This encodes CASSIAPGQNNYGYTF.

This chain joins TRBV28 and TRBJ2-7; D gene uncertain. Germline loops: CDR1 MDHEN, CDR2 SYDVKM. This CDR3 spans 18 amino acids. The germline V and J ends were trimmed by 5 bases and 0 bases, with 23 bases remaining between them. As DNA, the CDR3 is TGTGCCAGCAGTCCCCCTGGTCGTATGGCAGTCGACTCCTACGAGCAGTACTTC. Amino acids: CASSPPGRMAVDSYEQYF.

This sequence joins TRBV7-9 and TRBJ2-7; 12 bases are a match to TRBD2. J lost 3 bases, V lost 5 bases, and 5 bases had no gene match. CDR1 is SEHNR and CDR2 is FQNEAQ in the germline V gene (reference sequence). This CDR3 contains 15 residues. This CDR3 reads CASSGGLAGFYEQYF. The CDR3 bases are TGTGCCAGCAGCGGGGGACTAGCGGGTTTCTACGAGCAGTACTTC.

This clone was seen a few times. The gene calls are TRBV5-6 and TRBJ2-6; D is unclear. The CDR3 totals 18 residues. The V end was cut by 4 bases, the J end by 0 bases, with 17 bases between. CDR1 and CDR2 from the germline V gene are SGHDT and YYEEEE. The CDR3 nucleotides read TGTGCCAGCAGCCAACGACTGATGACCTACTCTGGGGCCAACGTCCTGACTTTC. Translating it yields CASSQRLMTYSGANVLTF.

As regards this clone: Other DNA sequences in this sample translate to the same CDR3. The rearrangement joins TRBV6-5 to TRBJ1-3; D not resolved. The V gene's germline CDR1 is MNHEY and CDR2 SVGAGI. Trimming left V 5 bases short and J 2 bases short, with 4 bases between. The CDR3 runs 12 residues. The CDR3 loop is CASSPTGNTIYF. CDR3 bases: TGTGCCAGCAGTCCTACTGGAAACACCATATATTTT.

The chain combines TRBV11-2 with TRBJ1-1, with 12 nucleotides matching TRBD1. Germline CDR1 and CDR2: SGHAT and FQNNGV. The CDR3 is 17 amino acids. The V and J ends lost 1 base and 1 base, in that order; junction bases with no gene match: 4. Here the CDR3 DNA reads TGTGCCAGCAGCTTAGGGGACAGGGGGCTATCGAACACTGAAGCTTTCTTT. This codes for CASSLGDRGLSNTEAFF. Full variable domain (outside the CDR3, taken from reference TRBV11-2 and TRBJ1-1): EAGVAQSPRYKIIEKRQSVAFWCNPISGHATLYWYQQILGQGPKLLIQFQNNGVVDDSQLPKDRFSAERLKGVDSTLKIQPAKLEDSAVYLCASSLGDRGLSNTEAFFGQGTRLTVV.

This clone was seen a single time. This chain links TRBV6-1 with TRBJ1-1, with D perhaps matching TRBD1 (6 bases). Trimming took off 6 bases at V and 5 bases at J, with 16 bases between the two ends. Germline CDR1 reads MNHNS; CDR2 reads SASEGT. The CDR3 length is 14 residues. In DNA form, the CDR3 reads TGTGCCAGCAGGGGACACCTCCAGGGGACTGAAGCTTTCTTT. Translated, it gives CASRGHLQGTEAFF.

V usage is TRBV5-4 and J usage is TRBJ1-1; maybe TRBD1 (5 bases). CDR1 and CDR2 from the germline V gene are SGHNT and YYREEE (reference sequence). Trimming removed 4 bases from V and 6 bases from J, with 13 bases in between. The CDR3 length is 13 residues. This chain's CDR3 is CASSPGGDAEAFF. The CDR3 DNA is TGTGCCAGCAGCCCGGGGGGGGACGCTGAAGCTTTCTTT.

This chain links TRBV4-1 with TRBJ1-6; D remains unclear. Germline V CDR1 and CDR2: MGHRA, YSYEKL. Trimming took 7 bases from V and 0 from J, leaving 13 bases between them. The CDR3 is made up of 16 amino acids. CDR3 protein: CASNFRGSSYNSPLHF. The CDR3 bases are TGCGCCAGCAACTTCCGCGGGAGCTCCTATAATTCACCCCTCCACTTT.

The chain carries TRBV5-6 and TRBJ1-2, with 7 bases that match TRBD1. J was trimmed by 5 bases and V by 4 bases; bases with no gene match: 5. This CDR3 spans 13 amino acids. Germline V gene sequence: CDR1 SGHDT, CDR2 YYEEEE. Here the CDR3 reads CASSGTGAYGYTF. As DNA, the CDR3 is TGTGCCAGCAGCGGTACAGGGGCTTATGGCTACACCTTC.